This T cell receptor (beta chain) is drawn from a study of vaccination effects on CD4 cells after COVID-19. Per the germline V gene, CDR1 is MNHNS and CDR2 is SASEGT. The CDR3 totals 15 residues. V lost 3 bases, J lost 4 bases, and 15 bases lay in between. After expansion with viral peptide pools in the ViraFEST assay, antigen-specific CD4+ T cells were sequenced. After roughly 10 days in culture, the CD4+ T cells were isolated. It was two doses of either the BNT162b2 or mRNA-1273 vaccine that participants received. TCRdb's copy holds only in-frame clones and misses some; the assay was immunoSEQ multiplex PCR. Of roughly 32,000 clones in the sample, 72% were seen once. On this clone itself: The antigen is undetermined.

This clonotype was sampled from a human donor who received a COVID-19 vaccine. This chain joins TRBV6-1 and TRBJ1-1; a possible D gene is TRBD1 (6 bases). The sample here was CD4+ T cells from PBMCs cultured with HCoV-229E spike peptides, taken after COVID-19 vaccination. The CDR3 spells CASSEGAGWGTEAFF. The CDR3, as DNA: TGTGCCAGCAGTGAGGGGGCAGGGTGGGGCACTGAAGCTTTCTTT.